One sample yielded the 25 T cell receptor beta chains listed below, sequenced in a study of cytomegalovirus exposure and HLA in healthy donors. Generated by immunoSEQ multiplex PCR, the TCRdb table keeps only in-frame clones and is missing some. The table has roughly 180,000 clones, 86% seen once. Specimen: PBMCs. These receptors were obtained from a man aged 25 to 40 in good health and CMV-seropositive.

The rearrangement uses TRBV28 and TRBJ1-1; no firm D call. The CDR3 extends over 14 amino acids. V lost 3 bases and J lost 7, with 15 bases in between. Germline loops: CDR1 MDHEN, CDR2 SYDVKM. The CDR3 region is CASSLLSPPREAFF. In DNA form, the CDR3 reads TGTGCCAGCAGTTTGTTGAGCCCCCCACGTGAAGCTTTCTTT. The full variable domain, completed using reference TRBV28 and TRBJ1-1, is DVKVTQSSRYLVKRTGEKVFLECVQDMDHENMFWYRQDPGLGLRLIYFSYDVKMKEKGDIPEGYSVSREKKERFSLILESASTNQTSMYLCASSLLSPPREAFFGQGTRLTVV.

V is TRBV7-9 and J is TRBJ2-3; 7 nucleotides line up with TRBD1. This CDR3 comprises 17 residues. Germline V gene lookup returns CDR1 SEHNR and CDR2 FQNEAQ (reference sequence). V shed 2 bases and J 3 bases; nucleotides not matched to a gene: 11. The CDR3: CASSLSETGFGTDTQYF. Here the CDR3 DNA reads TGTGCCAGCAGCTTAAGCGAGACAGGGTTTGGTACAGATACGCAGTATTTT.

This clone was detected only once. The rearrangement links TRBV6-5 to TRBJ1-1, with 10 bases fitting TRBD1. V trimming: 6 bases; J trimming: 9 bases; junction bases outside the gene matches: 10. Germline assignment: CDR1 MNHEY and CDR2 SVGAGI. The length of the CDR3 is 14 residues. The CDR3 sequence is CASRTGTGVDQAFF. The CDR3 region has the DNA TGTGCCAGCAGAACCGGGACAGGGGTGGACCAAGCTTTCTTT.

The chain employs TRBV4-2 and TRBJ2-3; tentative D call: TRBD2 (5 bases). CDR1 LGHNA and CDR2 YNFKEQ come from the germline V gene. The CDR3 runs 16 residues. V was pared by 1 base and J by 1 base, with 12 bases between. For the CDR3, the DNA is TGTGCCAGCAGCCAAGTTATGGACTCCCGCACAGATACGCAGTATTTT. This codes for CASSQVMDSRTDTQYF.

This clone was seen once. V and J are TRBV7-9 and TRBJ1-4; 11 bases are shared with TRBD1. Germline V CDR1 and CDR2: SEHNR, FQNEAQ (reference sequence). The CDR3 consists of 14 residues. The junction had 2 bases not matched to a gene; V was cut back by 5 bases and J by 6 bases. CDR3 nucleotides: TGTGCCAGCAGCCGGGGACAGGGGGATGAAAAACTGTTTTTT. It is translated as CASSRGQGDEKLFF. The full variable domain, rest sourced from reference TRBV7-9 and TRBJ1-4, is DTGVSQNPRHKITKRGQNVTFRCDPISEHNRLYWYRQTLGQGPEFLTYFQNEAQLEKSRLLSDRFSAERPKGSFSTLEIQRTEQGDSAMYLCASSRGQGDEKLFFGSGTQLSVL.

The chain uses TRBV6-4 and TRBJ1-2; 7 nucleotides align to TRBD1. The J segment lost 2 bases and the V segment lost 2 bases, leaving 2 bases of the junction unmatched. Per germline, CDR1 MRHNA and CDR2 SNTAGT. The CDR3 covers 14 residues. CDR3 loop: CASSDGQDNYGYTF. CDR3 nucleotides: TGTGCCAGCAGTGACGGACAGGACAACTATGGCTACACCTTC.

This rearrangement joins TRBV2 to TRBJ2-2; TRBD2 aligns across 13 bases. The germline V gene has CDR1 SNHLY and CDR2 FYNNEI. J lost 4 bases, V lost 3 bases, and 2 bases had no gene match. There are 16 residues in the CDR3. For the CDR3, the DNA is TGTGCCAGCAGTGAGACTAGCGGGGGGCCCACCGGGGAGCTGTTTTTT. Translated: CASSETSGGPTGELFF.

The chain links TRBV29-1 to TRBJ2-2; 9 bases agree with TRBD1. Germline V lookup: CDR1 SQVTM, CDR2 ANQGSEA. The CDR3 has 16 amino acids. V shed 6 bases, J shed 0 bases, and the junction held 8 bases outside the gene matches. Written as DNA, the CDR3 is TGCAGCGTGGGGGACAGGGTACGGGCGAACACCGGGGAGCTGTTTTTT. This sequence encodes CSVGDRVRANTGELFF.

This clone showed up just a few times. The chain uses TRBV27 and TRBJ2-7, with D maybe TRBD1 (5 bases). This CDR3 is 15 amino acids long. Per the germline V gene, CDR1 is MNHEY and CDR2 is SMNVEV (reference sequence). V was cut by 6 bases and J by 0 bases, with 15 bases left in between. CDR3: CASSQDKFSSYEQYF. The CDR3 nucleotides read TGTGCCAGCAGCCAGGACAAATTCAGCTCCTACGAGCAGTACTTC.

The chain carries TRBV27 and TRBJ2-5; possibly TRBD2 for D (6 bases). The CDR3 has 18 amino acids. Per the germline V gene, CDR1 is MNHEY and CDR2 is SMNVEV (reference sequence). The germline V and J ends were trimmed by 4 bases and 4 bases, with 25 bases remaining between them. CDR3 loop: CASSYQRSSGSRRETQYF. CDR3 DNA sequence: TGTGCCAGCAGTTATCAACGGAGCAGCGGGTCCCGGAGAGAGACCCAGTACTTC.

This clone was counted a single time. The chain joins TRBV11-2 to TRBJ1-1, with 9 bases fitting TRBD1. The CDR3 has 16 residues. Losses at the gene ends were 5 bases for V and 1 base for J; bases not matched to a gene: 8. Per the germline V gene, CDR1 is SGHAT and CDR2 is FQNNGV. CDR3 region: CASSPPWDRANTEAFF. The CDR3 region has the DNA TGTGCCAGCAGCCCACCTTGGGACAGGGCGAACACTGAAGCTTTCTTT. Full variable domain (remainder filled in from reference TRBV11-2 and TRBJ1-1): EAGVAQSPRYKIIEKRQSVAFWCNPISGHATLYWYQQILGQGPKLLIQFQNNGVVDDSQLPKDRFSAERLKGVDSTLKIQPAKLEDSAVYLCASSPPWDRANTEAFFGQGTRLTVV.

The sample holds a few counts of this clone. CDR3 residues: CASSLELAGGHGELFF. In DNA, the CDR3 is TGTGCCAGCAGCTTGGAACTAGCGGGAGGCCACGGGGAGCTGTTTTTT. V and J are TRBV5-4 and TRBJ2-2; 12 bases align to TRBD2. CDR3 size: 16 residues. Per germline, CDR1 SGHNT and CDR2 YYREEE (reference sequence). Losses at the gene ends were 0 bases for V and 7 bases for J; bases not matched to a gene: 4.

This clone was recorded only once. The chain joins TRBV28 to TRBJ2-1, with 9 bases lining up with TRBD2. Germline V gene data show CDR1 as MDHEN and CDR2 as SYDVKM. The CDR3 is 17 residues long. With 4 bases clipped from V and 6 bases from J, the junction kept 13 bases outside the gene matches. The CDR3 DNA follows: TGTGCCAGCAGTTCCCTCCTTGTAGCGGGAGTCATCAATGAGCAGTTCTTC. Protein sequence: CASSSLLVAGVINEQFF. The complete variable domain, with remaining parts taken from reference TRBV28 and TRBJ2-1, reads DVKVTQSSRYLVKRTGEKVFLECVQDMDHENMFWYRQDPGLGLRLIYFSYDVKMKEKGDIPEGYSVSREKKERFSLILESASTNQTSMYLCASSSLLVAGVINEQFFGPGTRLTVL.

J is TRBJ1-1 and V is TRBV28; 7 bases fit TRBD1. CDR3 length: 11 residues. V lost 6 bases to trimming and J lost 11 bases; unmatched junction nucleotides: 6. In germline, CDR1 is MDHEN, CDR2 SYDVKM. CDR3 protein: CASRKGAVAFF. In DNA form, the CDR3 reads TGTGCCAGCAGAAAGGGGGCGGTCGCTTTCTTT.

The V and J genes are TRBV2 and TRBJ1-5; no reliable D call. CDR3 length: 11 amino acids. Germline CDR1 SNHLY, CDR2 FYNNEI. With 0 bases removed from V and 12 bases from J, the gap between germline ends came to 6 bases. The CDR3 protein is CASSEAALQHF. The CDR3 DNA reads TGTGCCAGCAGTGAAGCGGCCCTCCAGCATTTT. The full variable domain, in which reference TRBV2 and TRBJ1-5 provide the parts outside the CDR3, is EPEVTQTPSHQVTQMGQEVILRCVPISNHLYFYWYRQILGQKVEFLVSFYNNEISEKSEIFDDQFSVERPDGSNFTLKIRSTKLEDSAMYFCASSEAALQHFGDGTRLSIL.

V and J are TRBV6-5 and TRBJ1-1, with 8 bases aligning to TRBD1. The length of the CDR3 is 15 residues. Trimming took 2 bases from V and 0 from J; bases not matched to a gene: 2. CDR1 is MNHEY and CDR2 is SVGAGI in the germline V gene. CDR3 region: CASSYDRGMNTEAFF. In nucleotides, the CDR3 is TGTGCCAGCAGTTACGACAGGGGAATGAACACTGAAGCTTTCTTT.

CDR3 residues: CASSLTGWNIQYF. In DNA form, the CDR3 reads TGTGCCAGCAGTTTAACAGGGTGGAACATTCAGTACTTC. The rearrangement joins TRBV28 to TRBJ2-4, with D perhaps matching TRBD1 (6 bases). In germline, CDR1 is MDHEN, CDR2 SYDVKM. The CDR3 has 13 amino acids. V was shortened by 2 bases and J by 7 bases, with 9 bases between the two germline ends. The whole variable domain, filled in from reference TRBV28 and TRBJ2-4, reads DVKVTQSSRYLVKRTGEKVFLECVQDMDHENMFWYRQDPGLGLRLIYFSYDVKMKEKGDIPEGYSVSREKKERFSLILESASTNQTSMYLCASSLTGWNIQYFGAGTRLSVL.

This rearrangement joins TRBV7-3 to TRBJ2-2, with D perhaps being TRBD1 or TRBD2 (5 bases each). The V end lost 3 bases, the J end lost 7 bases, and 18 bases lay between the germline ends. Germline loops: CDR1 SGHTA, CDR2 FQGTGA. This CDR3 comprises 16 residues. The CDR3, as DNA: TGTGCCAGCAGCTTCACGACCGGCTATGGGGGCGGGGAGCTGTTTTTT. This sequence encodes CASSFTTGYGGGELFF.

The gene calls are TRBV30 and TRBJ2-7; 9 bases fit TRBD1. The CDR3 loop spans 14 amino acids. The junction had 8 bases not matched to a gene; V was cut back by 2 bases and J by 6 bases. From germline, CDR1 is GTSNPN and CDR2 SVGIG (reference sequence). The CDR3: CAWSTWTGASEQYF. CDR3 DNA sequence: TGTGCCTGGAGTACTTGGACAGGGGCGAGCGAGCAGTACTTC.

The chain carries TRBV2 and TRBJ2-2; the D gene could be TRBD1 or TRBD2 (5 bases each). Looked up from germline, CDR1 is SNHLY and CDR2 is FYNNEI. V lost 3 bases and J lost 6, with 14 bases in between. This CDR3 has 15 residues. The CDR3 loop reads CASSESGGGAGELFF. DNA for the CDR3: TGTGCCAGCAGTGAGAGTGGGGGTGGCGCCGGGGAGCTGTTTTTT.

The chain carries TRBV19 and TRBJ1-5; D possibly corresponds to TRBD1 (6 bases). The CDR3 loop spans 15 amino acids. Germline CDR1 LNHDA, CDR2 SQIVND (reference sequence). Trimming left V 6 bases short and J 2 bases short, with 14 bases between. CDR3 protein: CASRLLAGGNQPQHF. DNA for the CDR3: TGTGCCAGTAGGCTTCTGGCAGGGGGCAATCAGCCCCAGCATTTT.

V gene TRBV27 combines with J gene TRBJ1-2, with D possibly matching TRBD1 (5 bases). The germline V gene encodes CDR1 MNHEY and CDR2 SMNVEV (reference sequence). CDR3 length: 14 residues. V lost 2 bases and J 8 bases, leaving 15 bases between the germline ends. CDR3 sequence: CASSLRGASTGYTF. DNA for the CDR3: TGTGCCAGCAGTTTAAGGGGAGCGTCGACGGGCTACACCTTC.

J is TRBJ2-7 and V is TRBV11-3, with unresolved D. Trimming pared 2 bases from V and 4 bases from J, leaving 6 bases between. Germline assignment: CDR1 SGHNT and CDR2 YENEEA. The CDR3 runs to 12 residues. The CDR3, as DNA: TGTGCCAGCAGCTTATCCGGTTACGAGCAGTACTTC. This codes for CASSLSGYEQYF.

The rearrangement links TRBV5-8 to TRBJ2-7; D ambiguous. The length of the CDR3 is 12 residues. CDR1 is SGHTS and CDR2 is YDEGEE in the germline V gene. The V end lost 5 bases, the J end lost 0 bases, and 6 bases lay between the germline ends. The CDR3 region has the DNA TGTGCCAGCAGGGGGTACTCCTACGAGCAGTACTTC. This gives the protein CASRGYSYEQYF.

The chain employs TRBV11-3 and TRBJ2-3, with TRBD2 matching 15 bases. The CDR3 runs to 17 residues. Germline CDR1 reads SGHNT; CDR2 reads YENEEA. V dropped 5 bases and J dropped 6; count of bases not matched to a gene: 9. The CDR3 protein is CASSPRTSGGAWDTQYF. Written as DNA, the CDR3 is TGTGCCAGCAGCCCTAGGACTAGCGGGGGGGCTTGGGATACGCAGTATTTT.